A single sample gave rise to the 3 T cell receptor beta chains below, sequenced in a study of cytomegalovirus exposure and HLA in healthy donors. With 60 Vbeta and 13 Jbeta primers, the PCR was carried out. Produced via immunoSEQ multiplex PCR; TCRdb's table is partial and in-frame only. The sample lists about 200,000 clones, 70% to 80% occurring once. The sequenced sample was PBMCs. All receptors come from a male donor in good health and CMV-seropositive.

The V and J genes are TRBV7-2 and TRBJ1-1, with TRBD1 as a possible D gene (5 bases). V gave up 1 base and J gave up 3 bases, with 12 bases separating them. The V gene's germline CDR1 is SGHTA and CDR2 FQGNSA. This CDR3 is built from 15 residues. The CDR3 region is CASSLGTSFHTEAFF. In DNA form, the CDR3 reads TGTGCCAGCAGCTTAGGGACATCCTTCCACACTGAAGCTTTCTTT.

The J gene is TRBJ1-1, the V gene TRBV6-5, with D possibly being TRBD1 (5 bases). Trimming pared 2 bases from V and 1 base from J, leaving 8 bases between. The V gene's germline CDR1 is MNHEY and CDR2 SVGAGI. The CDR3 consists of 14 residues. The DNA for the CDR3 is TGTGCCAGCAGTTACGGACATAAGAACACTGAAGCTTTCTTT. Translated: CASSYGHKNTEAFF.

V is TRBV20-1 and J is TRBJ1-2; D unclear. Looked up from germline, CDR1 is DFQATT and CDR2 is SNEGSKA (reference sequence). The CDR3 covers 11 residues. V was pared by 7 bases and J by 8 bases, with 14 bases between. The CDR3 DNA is TGCAGTGTTGACACTCGACCAGGCTACACCTTC. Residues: CSVDTRPGYTF.